Each of the 20 T cell receptor beta chains below was sequenced from the same sample in a study of cytomegalovirus exposure and HLA in healthy donors. This table comes from immunoSEQ multiplex PCR, and its TCRdb copy is limited to in-frame clones, with some not included. The sample includes approximately 58,000 clones, 85% to 95% seen only once; the top ten take 5.5% to 7.5%. Sequencing input: PBMCs. All receptors come from a woman aged 18-29 years in good health and CMV-seropositive.

This clone showed up just once. This chain joins TRBV9 and TRBJ1-2; D possibly corresponds to TRBD1 (6 bases). Germline values: CDR1 SGDLS, CDR2 YYNGEE. V lost 3 bases and J lost 11, with 26 bases in between. The CDR3 has 16 residues. The CDR3: CASSETVTGQIDVYTF. The CDR3 DNA sequence: TGTGCCAGCAGCGAGACGGTGACAGGCCAAATTGATGTATACACCTTC.

The chain is built from TRBV28 and TRBJ2-1, with D tentatively TRBD1 (5 bases). The CDR3 covers 14 residues. CDR1 and CDR2 from the germline V gene are MDHEN and SYDVKM. Trimming pared 2 bases from V and 7 bases from J, leaving 12 bases between. The CDR3 reads CASSLEDMRNEQFF. CDR3 nucleotides: TGTGCCAGCAGTTTAGAGGACATGAGGAATGAGCAGTTCTTC.

The chain is built from TRBV4-1 and TRBJ2-7, with D hard to call. The CDR3 has 21 residues. Germline loops: CDR1 MGHRA, CDR2 YSYEKL. Trimming cost V 0 bases and J 0 bases, with 27 bases left between them. The CDR3 region is CASSQETAIPFSAPGSYEQYF. Written as DNA, the CDR3 is TGCGCCAGCAGCCAAGAGACCGCAATCCCTTTCAGCGCCCCGGGCTCCTACGAGCAGTACTTC.

The V gene is TRBV29-1, the J gene TRBJ2-5; 8 nucleotides agree with TRBD2. The V gene end was trimmed by 6 bases and the J gene end by 4 bases; junction bases not matched to a gene: 4. CDR1 is SQVTM, CDR2 ANQGSEA, per germline. This CDR3 contains 12 residues. The CDR3 bases are TGCAGCGTCGTTCTAGCGGGAGAGACCCAGTACTTC. It encodes CSVVLAGETQYF. The variable domain in full, with the rest retrieved from reference TRBV29-1 and TRBJ2-5, is SAVISQKPSRDICQRGTSLTIQCQVDSQVTMMFWYRQQPGQSLTLIATANQGSEATYESGFVIDKFPISRPNLTFSTLTVSNMSPEDSSIYLCSVVLAGETQYFGPGTRLLVL.

The chain has TRBV7-3 and TRBJ2-7; D may be TRBD2 (6 bases). Per germline, CDR1 SGHTA and CDR2 FQGTGA. Trimming cost V 10 bases and J 2 bases, with 18 bases left between them. The CDR3 spans 14 residues. CDR3 amino acids: CATMPGTLTYEQYF. CDR3 nucleotide sequence: TGTGCCACTATGCCCGGGACTCTTACCTACGAGCAGTACTTC. Together with reference TRBV7-3 and TRBJ2-7, the CDR3 gives the full variable domain: GAGVSQTPSNKVTEKGKYVELRCDPISGHTALYWYRQSLGQGPEFLIYFQGTGAADDSGLPNDRFFAVRPEGSVSTLKIQRTERGDSAVYLCATMPGTLTYEQYFGPGTRLTVT.

The chain has TRBV6-5 and TRBJ2-1; D is perhaps TRBD2 (5 bases). Germline V gene data show CDR1 as MNHEY and CDR2 as SVGAGI. The V end was cut by 0 bases, the J end by 9 bases, with 9 bases between. CDR3 size: 13 residues. CDR3 protein: CASSYSRVVEQFF. The CDR3 DNA is TGTGCCAGCAGTTACTCGAGGGTAGTTGAGCAGTTCTTC.

The chain is built from TRBV5-6 and TRBJ2-5; 8 bases are shared with TRBD2. The ends lost 2 bases at V and 4 bases at J; junction bases unmatched: 13. From germline, CDR1 is SGHDT and CDR2 YYEEEE. The CDR3 totals 17 residues. DNA for the CDR3: TGTGCCAGCAGCTTCCCTCAGGTAGCGGGGAGAGGAGAGACCCAGTACTTC. Encoded protein: CASSFPQVAGRGETQYF.

The genes are TRBV2 and TRBJ1-2; a possible D gene is TRBD1 (6 bases). This CDR3 is 16 amino acids long. Germline V gene sequence: CDR1 SNHLY, CDR2 FYNNEI. The V gene lost 7 bases and the J gene lost 4 bases, with 22 bases spanning the gap. The CDR3 coding sequence is TGTGCCAGCACATTTAGGGGGGGAAGGGAAGGCTATGGCTACACCTTC. It specifies CASTFRGGREGYGYTF.

CDR3 sequence reads: CASSKLERDFYNEQFF. Here the CDR3 DNA reads TGTGCCAGCAGCAAATTAGAGCGGGATTTTTACAATGAGCAGTTCTTC. The rearrangement uses TRBV21-1 and TRBJ2-1; the table's D call, TRBD2, was not checked against the DNA. TRBV21-1 is recorded as a pseudogene. The CDR3 sequence is 16 residues long.

The chain links TRBV9 to TRBJ2-5; weak D call: TRBD2 (5 bases). Trimming removed 5 bases at V and 3 bases at J, with 23 bases between. Germline CDR1 SGDLS, CDR2 YYNGEE. The CDR3 is 17 amino acids. The CDR3 loop is CASSLYSILEGKETQYF. The CDR3, as DNA: TGTGCCAGCAGTCTATACTCCATACTAGAAGGGAAAGAGACCCAGTACTTC. Supplemented by reference TRBV9 and TRBJ2-5, the full variable domain reads DSGVTQTPKHLITATGQRVTLRCSPRSGDLSVYWYQQSLDQGLQFLIQYYNGEERAKGNILERFSAQQFPDLHSELNLSSLELGDSALYFCASSLYSILEGKETQYFGPGTRLLVL.

This clone was recorded once. The J gene is TRBJ1-1, the V gene TRBV5-1; D is possibly TRBD1 (6 bases). The CDR3 length is 18 residues. Germline loops: CDR1 SGHRS, CDR2 YFSETQ. Trimming left V 0 bases short and J 1 base short, with 19 bases between. Written as DNA, the CDR3 is TGCGCCAGCAGCTTGGGGCAGGGGTGGGAGTCGGAGAACACTGAAGCTTTCTTT. Its translation is CASSLGQGWESENTEAFF.

The chain employs TRBV10-3 and TRBJ2-6; D possibly corresponds to TRBD2 (6 bases). Trimming took off 3 bases at V and 1 base at J, with 10 bases between the two ends. CDR1 and CDR2 (germline): ENHRY, SYGVKD. The CDR3 spans 16 residues. The CDR3 protein is CAISDSGASGANVLTF. CDR3 nucleotide sequence: TGTGCCATCAGTGATTCGGGAGCTTCTGGGGCCAACGTCCTGACTTTC.

V is TRBV6-5 and J is TRBJ2-2; D may be TRBD2 (6 bases). The CDR3 is 14 amino acids. The V end was cut by 6 bases, the J end by 2 bases, with 10 bases between. Germline V gives CDR1 MNHEY, CDR2 SVGAGI. The CDR3 sequence is CASREGLNTGELFF. CDR3 in DNA: TGTGCCAGCAGAGAGGGACTCAACACCGGGGAGCTGTTTTTT.

The V call is TRBV9, the J call TRBJ2-5, with TRBD2 matching over 13 bases. The V gene's germline CDR1 is SGDLS and CDR2 YYNGEE. The CDR3 spans 15 residues. V gave up 4 bases and J gave up 3 bases; unmatched junction bases: 3. The CDR3 DNA reads TGTGCCAGCAGCTCCGGGACTAGCGGGGAAGAGACCCAGTACTTC. It is translated as CASSSGTSGEETQYF.

The gene calls are TRBV7-9 and TRBJ2-1; tentative D call: TRBD1 (6 bases). The CDR3 has 15 amino acids. The V gene lost 5 bases and the J gene lost 4 bases, with 15 bases spanning the gap. Germline V gives CDR1 SEHNR, CDR2 FQNEAQ (reference sequence). CDR3 DNA sequence: TGTGCCAGCAGCCCCTACCGGGACAAGTACAATGAGCAGTTCTTC. Its protein is CASSPYRDKYNEQFF.

This chain connects TRBV7-6 to TRBJ2-3; maybe TRBD2 (5 bases). CDR1 and CDR2 from the germline V gene are SGHVS and FNYEAQ. V gave up 1 base and J gave up 5 bases, with 13 bases separating them. The CDR3 runs 15 residues. The CDR3 region has the DNA TGTGCCAGCAGCTTAGGGACTTCTACGGGAGATACGCAGTATTTT. Amino acid sequence: CASSLGTSTGDTQYF.

The chain has TRBV29-1 and TRBJ2-7, with 11 bases matching TRBD1. Germline trimming cut 6 bases from V and 3 bases from J; bases unmatched to any gene: 7. In germline, CDR1 is SQVTM, CDR2 ANQGSEA. This CDR3 is 14 amino acids long. CDR3 nucleotide sequence: TGCAGCGTCCGGATGGGGACAGGGGGCTACGAGCAGTACTTC. Encoded protein: CSVRMGTGGYEQYF.

The chain uses TRBV9 and TRBJ2-3, with D tentatively TRBD2 (6 bases). V was trimmed by 0 bases and J by 4 bases, leaving 9 bases between them. The germline CDR1 and CDR2 sequences are SGDLS and YYNGEE. The CDR3 consists of 14 residues. Here the CDR3 DNA reads TGTGCCAGCAGCGTAGGCGGGACCGCAGATACGCAGTATTTT. As protein: CASSVGGTADTQYF. The full variable domain, in which reference TRBV9 and TRBJ2-3 provide the parts outside the CDR3, is DSGVTQTPKHLITATGQRVTLRCSPRSGDLSVYWYQQSLDQGLQFLIQYYNGEERAKGNILERFSAQQFPDLHSELNLSSLELGDSALYFCASSVGGTADTQYFGPGTRLTVL.

This sequence joins TRBV27 and TRBJ2-1, with a tentative D call TRBD1 (7 bases). The germline CDR1 and CDR2 sequences are MNHEY and SMNVEV (reference sequence). This CDR3 has 15 residues. Trimming left V 1 base short and J 3 bases short, with 10 bases between. The DNA of the CDR3 is TGTGCCAGCAGTTTATGGCAGGGGGGCTACAATGAGCAGTTCTTC. Encoded protein: CASSLWQGGYNEQFF.

This chain joins TRBV15 and TRBJ1-6; possible D gene TRBD1, 5 bases. With 1 base removed from V and 5 bases from J, the gap between germline ends came to 6 bases. Germline V gives CDR1 LNHNV, CDR2 YYDKDF (reference sequence). The CDR3 contains 14 residues. CDR3 amino acids: CATSRGQNNSPLHF. The CDR3 DNA is TGTGCCACCAGCAGAGGACAGAATAATTCACCCCTCCACTTT.